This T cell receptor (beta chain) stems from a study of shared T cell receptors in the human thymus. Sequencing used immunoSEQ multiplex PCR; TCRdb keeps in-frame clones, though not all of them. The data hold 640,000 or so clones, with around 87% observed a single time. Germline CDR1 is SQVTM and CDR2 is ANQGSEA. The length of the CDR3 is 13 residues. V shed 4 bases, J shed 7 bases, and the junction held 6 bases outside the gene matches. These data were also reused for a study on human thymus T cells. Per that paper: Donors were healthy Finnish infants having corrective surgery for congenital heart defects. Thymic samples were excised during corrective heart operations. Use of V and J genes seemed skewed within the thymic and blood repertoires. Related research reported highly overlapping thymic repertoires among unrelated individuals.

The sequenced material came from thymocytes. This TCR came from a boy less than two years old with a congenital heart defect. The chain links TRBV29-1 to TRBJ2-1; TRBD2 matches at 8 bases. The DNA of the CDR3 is TGCAGCGTTGTATGGCGGGAGGATAATGAGCAGTTCTTC. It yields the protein CSVVWREDNEQFF.